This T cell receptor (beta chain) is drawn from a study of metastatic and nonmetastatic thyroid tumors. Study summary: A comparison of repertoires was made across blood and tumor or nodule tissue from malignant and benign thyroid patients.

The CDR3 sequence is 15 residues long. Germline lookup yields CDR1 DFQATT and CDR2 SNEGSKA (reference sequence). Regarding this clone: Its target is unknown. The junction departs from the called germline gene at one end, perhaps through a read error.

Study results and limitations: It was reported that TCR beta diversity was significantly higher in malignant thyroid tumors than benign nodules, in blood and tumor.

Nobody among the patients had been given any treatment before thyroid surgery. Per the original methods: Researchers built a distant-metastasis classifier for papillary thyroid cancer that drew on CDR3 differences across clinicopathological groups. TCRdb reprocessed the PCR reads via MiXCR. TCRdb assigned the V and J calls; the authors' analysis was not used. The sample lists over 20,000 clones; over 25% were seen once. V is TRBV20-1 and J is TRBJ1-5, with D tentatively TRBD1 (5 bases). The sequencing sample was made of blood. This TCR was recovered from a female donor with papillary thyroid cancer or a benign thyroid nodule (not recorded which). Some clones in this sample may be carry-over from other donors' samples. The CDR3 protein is CRARDLGQVNQPQHF. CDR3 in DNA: TGCCGTGCTAGGGACCTGGGGCAGGTAAATCAGCCCCAGCATTTT.